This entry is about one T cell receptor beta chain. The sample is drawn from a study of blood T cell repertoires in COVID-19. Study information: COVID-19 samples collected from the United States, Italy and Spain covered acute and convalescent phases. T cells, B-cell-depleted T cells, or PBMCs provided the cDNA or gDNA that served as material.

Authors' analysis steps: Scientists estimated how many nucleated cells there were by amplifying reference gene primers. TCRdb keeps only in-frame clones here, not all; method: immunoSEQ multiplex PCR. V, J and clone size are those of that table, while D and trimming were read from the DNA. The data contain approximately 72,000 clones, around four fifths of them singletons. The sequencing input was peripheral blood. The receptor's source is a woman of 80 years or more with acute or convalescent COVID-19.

CDR3 residues: CASSVYGNEQFF. For the CDR3, the DNA is TGTGCCAGCAGCGTATACGGGAATGAGCAGTTCTTC. The chain links TRBV9 to TRBJ2-1; no firm D call. V was trimmed by 1 base and J by 7 bases, leaving 6 bases between them. Germline values: CDR1 SGDLS, CDR2 YYNGEE. The CDR3 has 12 amino acids.